These T cell receptor beta chains were read from a single sample in a study of identical twins. TCRdb re-called the 5' RACE reads with MiXCR, one entry per CDR3 protein. The table shows 450,000 to 600,000 distinct CDR3 sequences, with around 22% occurring only once. The same data also went into a second study, on yellow fever vaccine responses in identical twins.

Input material: CD4+ T cells sorted from blood. These receptor sequences come from a woman between 18 and 29 years old in good health. Each CDR3 is given with its conserved first and last residue. D genes are given only for firm matches. Clone size is given for some rows only: seen once, a few or many times, or a class if the clone is expanded.

d_call: TRBD2
v_call: TRBV5-1
clone_size: -
j_call: TRBJ2-1
cdr3_nt: TGCGCCAGCAGCCCGCGGGAGTTCTACAATGAGCAGTTCTTC
cdr3_aa: CASSPREFYNEQFF

d_call: -
v_call: TRBV10-3
clone_size: few
j_call: TRBJ1-1
cdr3_nt: TGTGCCATCAGTGAGTCAACAGAGAGAGCTTTCTTT
cdr3_aa: CAISESTERAFF

d_call: -
v_call: TRBV18
clone_size: -
j_call: TRBJ2-2
cdr3_nt: TGTGCCAGCTCAGTATCGACCGGACAGAACACCGGGGAGCTGTTTTTT
cdr3_aa: CASSVSTGQNTGELFF

d_call: -
v_call: TRBV9
clone_size: few
j_call: TRBJ2-2
cdr3_nt: TGTGCCAGCAGCGTAGCCAGCACCGGGGAGCTGTTTTTT
cdr3_aa: CASSVASTGELFF

d_call: -
v_call: TRBV20-1
clone_size: few
j_call: TRBJ2-1
cdr3_nt: TGCAGTGCTCCCCCCCCTAGCAATGAGCAGTTCTTC
cdr3_aa: CSAPPPSNEQFF

d_call: -
v_call: TRBV21-1
clone_size: few
j_call: TRBJ2-1
cdr3_nt: TGTGCCAGCAGCAAAAAAGCGGGAGGGCCCTCCTACAATGAGCAGTTCTTC
cdr3_aa: CASSKKAGGPSYNEQFF

d_call: -
v_call: TRBV7-9
clone_size: few
j_call: TRBJ2-5
cdr3_nt: TGTGCCAGCAGACCAGGGTTTATAGAGACCCAGTACTTC
cdr3_aa: CASRPGFIETQYF

d_call: -
v_call: TRBV29-1
clone_size: -
j_call: TRBJ2-1
cdr3_nt: TGCAGCGGGGGGACAACCTACAATGAGCAGTTCTTC
cdr3_aa: CSGGTTYNEQFF

d_call: TRBD1
v_call: TRBV5-1
clone_size: -
j_call: TRBJ2-2
cdr3_nt: TGCGCCAGCAGCTCAACAGGGGGCGCATACACCGGGGAGCTGTTTTTT
cdr3_aa: CASSSTGGAYTGELFF

d_call: -
v_call: TRBV6-2/TRBV6-3
clone_size: -
j_call: TRBJ2-7
cdr3_nt: TGTGCCAGCAGCCCCGTCCCCCTAAATCTATACGAGCAGTACTTC
cdr3_aa: CASSPVPLNLYEQYF

d_call: -
v_call: TRBV29-1
clone_size: few
j_call: TRBJ2-3
cdr3_nt: TGCAGCATCATGCCGGGATCGCTTAGCACAGATACGCAGTATTTT
cdr3_aa: CSIMPGSLSTDTQYF

d_call: -
v_call: TRBV18
clone_size: few
j_call: TRBJ2-2
cdr3_nt: TGTGCCAGCTCACCGAGTAGGGCGGCGAACACCGGGGAGCTGTTTTTT
cdr3_aa: CASSPSRAANTGELFF

d_call: -
v_call: TRBV7-2
clone_size: -
j_call: TRBJ1-2
cdr3_nt: TGTGCCAGCAGCCCCTTCGGCTCGGGCTACACCTTC
cdr3_aa: CASSPFGSGYTF

d_call: TRBD2
v_call: TRBV20-1
clone_size: few
j_call: TRBJ2-1
cdr3_nt: TGCAGTGCCATGAGCGGGGGGGCTGGTAATGAGCAGTTCTTC
cdr3_aa: CSAMSGGAGNEQFF

d_call: -
v_call: TRBV3-1
clone_size: few
j_call: TRBJ1-5
cdr3_nt: TGTGCCAGCAGCCAAGAGACCGGGGCGATCCAGCCCCAGCATTTT
cdr3_aa: CASSQETGAIQPQHF

d_call: -
v_call: TRBV7-2
clone_size: -
j_call: TRBJ1-2
cdr3_nt: TGTGCCAGCAGCACCCGAGCCACATTCCCCCGCTACGGACGGCCCAGTGAGGGGGGCTACACCTTC
cdr3_aa: CASSTRATFPRYGRPSEGGYTF

d_call: -
v_call: TRBV19
clone_size: -
j_call: TRBJ2-2
cdr3_nt: TGTGCCAGTAGTATTTCGAGGAACACCGGGGAGCTGTTTTTT
cdr3_aa: CASSISRNTGELFF

d_call: -
v_call: TRBV2
clone_size: -
j_call: TRBJ2-3
cdr3_nt: TGTGCCAGCAGTGCGGTAGGGGCTGGCACAGATACGCAGTATTTT
cdr3_aa: CASSAVGAGTDTQYF

d_call: -
v_call: TRBV7-6
clone_size: -
j_call: TRBJ1-1
cdr3_nt: TGTGCCAGCAGCTCGAGTCATGCAGGGATAATGAACACTGAAGCTTTCTTT
cdr3_aa: CASSSSHAGIMNTEAFF

d_call: TRBD1
v_call: TRBV4-1
clone_size: -
j_call: TRBJ2-2
cdr3_nt: TGCGCCAGCAGCCATTGGCCCAGGGGGCATAATGGCGGGGAGCTGTTTTTT
cdr3_aa: CASSHWPRGHNGGELFF

d_call: -
v_call: TRBV20-1
clone_size: -
j_call: TRBJ2-1
cdr3_nt: TGCAGTGCTAGCCAACTCCGCAATGAGCAGTTCTTC
cdr3_aa: CSASQLRNEQFF

d_call: TRBD2
v_call: TRBV10-3
clone_size: few
j_call: TRBJ2-3
cdr3_nt: TGTGCCATAGCAGCGGGAGAGGTGGATACGCAGTATTTT
cdr3_aa: CAIAAGEVDTQYF

d_call: TRBD1
v_call: TRBV12-3/TRBV12-4
clone_size: -
j_call: TRBJ2-2
cdr3_nt: TGTGCCAGCACTACAGGGGTCACCGGGGAGCTGTTTTTT
cdr3_aa: CASTTGVTGELFF

d_call: -
v_call: TRBV20-1
clone_size: few
j_call: TRBJ1-5
cdr3_nt: TGCAGGGCCCGACGAGTCGATAGCAATCAGCCCCAGCATTTT
cdr3_aa: CRARRVDSNQPQHF

d_call: TRBD2
v_call: TRBV10-3
clone_size: few
j_call: TRBJ2-1
cdr3_nt: TGTGCCATCAGTGGATTTTATCGGGGGGGGGATCCCACACAAGATGAGCAGTTCTTC
cdr3_aa: CAISGFYRGGDPTQDEQFF

d_call: -
v_call: TRBV29-1
clone_size: -
j_call: TRBJ2-2
cdr3_nt: TGCAGCGGGAAAGACACAATCGGCACCGGGGAGCTGTTTTTT
cdr3_aa: CSGKDTIGTGELFF

d_call: -
v_call: TRBV3-1
clone_size: -
j_call: TRBJ2-3
cdr3_nt: TGTGCCAGCAGCCCACATTACAGCACAGATACGCAGTATTTT
cdr3_aa: CASSPHYSTDTQYF

d_call: TRBD1
v_call: TRBV14
clone_size: -
j_call: TRBJ2-1
cdr3_nt: TGTGCCAGCAGCCAGGACAGGGGTTCTTGGAATGAGCAGTTCTTC
cdr3_aa: CASSQDRGSWNEQFF

d_call: -
v_call: TRBV15
clone_size: -
j_call: TRBJ1-2
cdr3_nt: TGTGCCACCAGCAGGGACCGGAGCTATGGCTACACCTTC
cdr3_aa: CATSRDRSYGYTF

d_call: TRBD1
v_call: TRBV6-2/TRBV6-3
clone_size: -
j_call: TRBJ2-2
cdr3_nt: TGTGCCAGCACCCGAAGGGACAGGGTGTTCACCGGGGAGCTGTTTTTT
cdr3_aa: CASTRRDRVFTGELFF

d_call: -
v_call: TRBV27
clone_size: few
j_call: TRBJ2-5
cdr3_nt: TGTGCCAGCAGTCAGAGTGGTTCAGAGACCCAGTACTTC
cdr3_aa: CASSQSGSETQYF

d_call: TRBD2
v_call: TRBV4-1
clone_size: few
j_call: TRBJ2-2
cdr3_nt: TGCGCCAGCAGCCAAGATCAAGCGGGGGGGTCCGGGGAGCTGTTTTTT
cdr3_aa: CASSQDQAGGSGELFF

d_call: -
v_call: TRBV20-1
clone_size: few
j_call: TRBJ2-1
cdr3_nt: TGCAGTGCTAGATCCCCCAGTCCCTCCTACAATGAGCAGTTCTTC
cdr3_aa: CSARSPSPSYNEQFF